This entry concerns a single T cell receptor beta chain. This clonotype was seen a handful of times. What this receptor recognizes is not known. No much larger clone exists at a distance of one base, and base qualities are not known. The sample originates from a study of T-cell reconstitution after alpha-beta-depleted transplantation in children (dated by TCRdb to about 2016). Background on the whole study: Using TCR repertoire profiling, the study followed T-cell immune reconstitution in a quantitative way in children after TCRalphabeta/CD19-depleted allogeneic hematopoietic cell transplantation.

Library generation was performed with PCR. Sequencing relied on an Illumina HiSeq 2500. TCR library preparation used molecular barcoding, with unique molecular identifiers applied to normalize quantification of the TCRbeta repertoire. The raw public reads went through TCRdb reprocessing: fastp at Q25, MiXCR clone calling, in-frame beta chains kept. Rows with a matching CDR3 protein are joined into one entry that keeps the most common DNA and genes. Recorded for this sample are 90,000 to 150,000 distinct CDR3 sequences; under 30% of them occurred a single time. The top ten clones comprise over 9.5% of the sample. The germline V gene encodes CDR1 SGHRS and CDR2 YFSETQ. The CDR3, from cysteine to phenylalanine, totals 14 residues. Only CDR3 DNA is held: 42 bases, read in frame from base 1. Cut back by 3 bases and 1 base, the V and J ends lie 8 bases apart. The treatment or condition tag for this specimen amounts to: allogeneic hematopoietic cell transplantation with graft depleted of TCRalphabeta T cells and CD19 B cells. TCRalphabeta/CD19-depleted allogeneic hematopoietic cell grafts were given to the transplant recipients, all of whom were children.

What the research found in general, with its limitations: Over subsequent months, a decline in hyperexpanded clone frequencies was noted, and after one year, T-cell counts and TCRbeta diversity were mostly ascribed to newly produced T cells. Apparently early alphabetaT-cell count recovery about two months after transplant reportedly relied on only several hundred rapidly expanded clones derived from non-depleted graft cells. The high TCRbeta diversity at day 60 in some patients was ascribed to recipient T cells and intrathymic progenitors that had survived conditioning.

The receptor was isolated from a male patient aged 2 to 9 who had a stem cell transplant for chronic granulomatous disease, so the T cells may come from the graft donor. The material was PBMCs, mostly from graft donor cells, obtained 180 days after TCRalphabeta/CD19-depleted stem cell transplant. The chain links TRBV5-1 with TRBJ2-1; possibly the D gene is TRBD2, per 5 matching bases. The nucleotides are TGCGCCAGCAGCTCCGGGGATTCCTACAATGAGCAGTTCTTC. Its translation is CASSSGDSYNEQFF.